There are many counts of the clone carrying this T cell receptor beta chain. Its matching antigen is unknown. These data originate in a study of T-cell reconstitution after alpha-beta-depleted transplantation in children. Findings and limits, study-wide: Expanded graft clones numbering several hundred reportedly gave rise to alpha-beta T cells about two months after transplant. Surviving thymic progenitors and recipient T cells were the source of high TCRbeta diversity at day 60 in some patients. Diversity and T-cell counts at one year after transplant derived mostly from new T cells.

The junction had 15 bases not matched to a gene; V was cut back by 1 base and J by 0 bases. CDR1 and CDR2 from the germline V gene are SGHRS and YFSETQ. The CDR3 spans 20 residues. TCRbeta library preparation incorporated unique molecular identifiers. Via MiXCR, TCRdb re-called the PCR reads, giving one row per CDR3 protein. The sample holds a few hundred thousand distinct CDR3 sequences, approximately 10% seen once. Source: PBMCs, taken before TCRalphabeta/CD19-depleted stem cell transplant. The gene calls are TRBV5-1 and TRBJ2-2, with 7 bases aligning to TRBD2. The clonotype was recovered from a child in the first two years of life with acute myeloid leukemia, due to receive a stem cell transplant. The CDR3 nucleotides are TGCGCCAGCAGCTTGAGGGCGGGAGAAGCTGCTCTGGCGAACACCGGGGAGCTGTTTTTT. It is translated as CASSLRAGEAALANTGELFF.